This T cell receptor beta chain was retrieved from a study of blood T cell repertoires in COVID-19. In the study overall: Researchers got acute and convalescent COVID-19 samples from the United States, Italy and Spain. T cells, B-cell-depleted T cells, or PBMCs provided the cDNA or gDNA that served as material.

Losses at the gene ends were 7 bases for V and 13 bases for J; bases not matched to a gene: 18. There are 15 residues in the CDR3. Germline lookup yields CDR1 MNHEY and CDR2 SVGAGI. Generated by immunoSEQ multiplex PCR, the TCRdb table keeps only in-frame clones and is missing some. The sample records about 90,000 clones, roughly 80% being singletons. Sequenced: peripheral blood. This chain connects TRBV6-5 to TRBJ2-2; 7 bases map to TRBD2. This TCR came from a man aged 80 or over with active or convalescent COVID-19. Here the CDR3 reads CASTPLGRETPVLFF. CDR3 coding DNA: TGTGCCAGCACCCCCCTGGGGAGGGAGACACCGGTGCTGTTTTTT.